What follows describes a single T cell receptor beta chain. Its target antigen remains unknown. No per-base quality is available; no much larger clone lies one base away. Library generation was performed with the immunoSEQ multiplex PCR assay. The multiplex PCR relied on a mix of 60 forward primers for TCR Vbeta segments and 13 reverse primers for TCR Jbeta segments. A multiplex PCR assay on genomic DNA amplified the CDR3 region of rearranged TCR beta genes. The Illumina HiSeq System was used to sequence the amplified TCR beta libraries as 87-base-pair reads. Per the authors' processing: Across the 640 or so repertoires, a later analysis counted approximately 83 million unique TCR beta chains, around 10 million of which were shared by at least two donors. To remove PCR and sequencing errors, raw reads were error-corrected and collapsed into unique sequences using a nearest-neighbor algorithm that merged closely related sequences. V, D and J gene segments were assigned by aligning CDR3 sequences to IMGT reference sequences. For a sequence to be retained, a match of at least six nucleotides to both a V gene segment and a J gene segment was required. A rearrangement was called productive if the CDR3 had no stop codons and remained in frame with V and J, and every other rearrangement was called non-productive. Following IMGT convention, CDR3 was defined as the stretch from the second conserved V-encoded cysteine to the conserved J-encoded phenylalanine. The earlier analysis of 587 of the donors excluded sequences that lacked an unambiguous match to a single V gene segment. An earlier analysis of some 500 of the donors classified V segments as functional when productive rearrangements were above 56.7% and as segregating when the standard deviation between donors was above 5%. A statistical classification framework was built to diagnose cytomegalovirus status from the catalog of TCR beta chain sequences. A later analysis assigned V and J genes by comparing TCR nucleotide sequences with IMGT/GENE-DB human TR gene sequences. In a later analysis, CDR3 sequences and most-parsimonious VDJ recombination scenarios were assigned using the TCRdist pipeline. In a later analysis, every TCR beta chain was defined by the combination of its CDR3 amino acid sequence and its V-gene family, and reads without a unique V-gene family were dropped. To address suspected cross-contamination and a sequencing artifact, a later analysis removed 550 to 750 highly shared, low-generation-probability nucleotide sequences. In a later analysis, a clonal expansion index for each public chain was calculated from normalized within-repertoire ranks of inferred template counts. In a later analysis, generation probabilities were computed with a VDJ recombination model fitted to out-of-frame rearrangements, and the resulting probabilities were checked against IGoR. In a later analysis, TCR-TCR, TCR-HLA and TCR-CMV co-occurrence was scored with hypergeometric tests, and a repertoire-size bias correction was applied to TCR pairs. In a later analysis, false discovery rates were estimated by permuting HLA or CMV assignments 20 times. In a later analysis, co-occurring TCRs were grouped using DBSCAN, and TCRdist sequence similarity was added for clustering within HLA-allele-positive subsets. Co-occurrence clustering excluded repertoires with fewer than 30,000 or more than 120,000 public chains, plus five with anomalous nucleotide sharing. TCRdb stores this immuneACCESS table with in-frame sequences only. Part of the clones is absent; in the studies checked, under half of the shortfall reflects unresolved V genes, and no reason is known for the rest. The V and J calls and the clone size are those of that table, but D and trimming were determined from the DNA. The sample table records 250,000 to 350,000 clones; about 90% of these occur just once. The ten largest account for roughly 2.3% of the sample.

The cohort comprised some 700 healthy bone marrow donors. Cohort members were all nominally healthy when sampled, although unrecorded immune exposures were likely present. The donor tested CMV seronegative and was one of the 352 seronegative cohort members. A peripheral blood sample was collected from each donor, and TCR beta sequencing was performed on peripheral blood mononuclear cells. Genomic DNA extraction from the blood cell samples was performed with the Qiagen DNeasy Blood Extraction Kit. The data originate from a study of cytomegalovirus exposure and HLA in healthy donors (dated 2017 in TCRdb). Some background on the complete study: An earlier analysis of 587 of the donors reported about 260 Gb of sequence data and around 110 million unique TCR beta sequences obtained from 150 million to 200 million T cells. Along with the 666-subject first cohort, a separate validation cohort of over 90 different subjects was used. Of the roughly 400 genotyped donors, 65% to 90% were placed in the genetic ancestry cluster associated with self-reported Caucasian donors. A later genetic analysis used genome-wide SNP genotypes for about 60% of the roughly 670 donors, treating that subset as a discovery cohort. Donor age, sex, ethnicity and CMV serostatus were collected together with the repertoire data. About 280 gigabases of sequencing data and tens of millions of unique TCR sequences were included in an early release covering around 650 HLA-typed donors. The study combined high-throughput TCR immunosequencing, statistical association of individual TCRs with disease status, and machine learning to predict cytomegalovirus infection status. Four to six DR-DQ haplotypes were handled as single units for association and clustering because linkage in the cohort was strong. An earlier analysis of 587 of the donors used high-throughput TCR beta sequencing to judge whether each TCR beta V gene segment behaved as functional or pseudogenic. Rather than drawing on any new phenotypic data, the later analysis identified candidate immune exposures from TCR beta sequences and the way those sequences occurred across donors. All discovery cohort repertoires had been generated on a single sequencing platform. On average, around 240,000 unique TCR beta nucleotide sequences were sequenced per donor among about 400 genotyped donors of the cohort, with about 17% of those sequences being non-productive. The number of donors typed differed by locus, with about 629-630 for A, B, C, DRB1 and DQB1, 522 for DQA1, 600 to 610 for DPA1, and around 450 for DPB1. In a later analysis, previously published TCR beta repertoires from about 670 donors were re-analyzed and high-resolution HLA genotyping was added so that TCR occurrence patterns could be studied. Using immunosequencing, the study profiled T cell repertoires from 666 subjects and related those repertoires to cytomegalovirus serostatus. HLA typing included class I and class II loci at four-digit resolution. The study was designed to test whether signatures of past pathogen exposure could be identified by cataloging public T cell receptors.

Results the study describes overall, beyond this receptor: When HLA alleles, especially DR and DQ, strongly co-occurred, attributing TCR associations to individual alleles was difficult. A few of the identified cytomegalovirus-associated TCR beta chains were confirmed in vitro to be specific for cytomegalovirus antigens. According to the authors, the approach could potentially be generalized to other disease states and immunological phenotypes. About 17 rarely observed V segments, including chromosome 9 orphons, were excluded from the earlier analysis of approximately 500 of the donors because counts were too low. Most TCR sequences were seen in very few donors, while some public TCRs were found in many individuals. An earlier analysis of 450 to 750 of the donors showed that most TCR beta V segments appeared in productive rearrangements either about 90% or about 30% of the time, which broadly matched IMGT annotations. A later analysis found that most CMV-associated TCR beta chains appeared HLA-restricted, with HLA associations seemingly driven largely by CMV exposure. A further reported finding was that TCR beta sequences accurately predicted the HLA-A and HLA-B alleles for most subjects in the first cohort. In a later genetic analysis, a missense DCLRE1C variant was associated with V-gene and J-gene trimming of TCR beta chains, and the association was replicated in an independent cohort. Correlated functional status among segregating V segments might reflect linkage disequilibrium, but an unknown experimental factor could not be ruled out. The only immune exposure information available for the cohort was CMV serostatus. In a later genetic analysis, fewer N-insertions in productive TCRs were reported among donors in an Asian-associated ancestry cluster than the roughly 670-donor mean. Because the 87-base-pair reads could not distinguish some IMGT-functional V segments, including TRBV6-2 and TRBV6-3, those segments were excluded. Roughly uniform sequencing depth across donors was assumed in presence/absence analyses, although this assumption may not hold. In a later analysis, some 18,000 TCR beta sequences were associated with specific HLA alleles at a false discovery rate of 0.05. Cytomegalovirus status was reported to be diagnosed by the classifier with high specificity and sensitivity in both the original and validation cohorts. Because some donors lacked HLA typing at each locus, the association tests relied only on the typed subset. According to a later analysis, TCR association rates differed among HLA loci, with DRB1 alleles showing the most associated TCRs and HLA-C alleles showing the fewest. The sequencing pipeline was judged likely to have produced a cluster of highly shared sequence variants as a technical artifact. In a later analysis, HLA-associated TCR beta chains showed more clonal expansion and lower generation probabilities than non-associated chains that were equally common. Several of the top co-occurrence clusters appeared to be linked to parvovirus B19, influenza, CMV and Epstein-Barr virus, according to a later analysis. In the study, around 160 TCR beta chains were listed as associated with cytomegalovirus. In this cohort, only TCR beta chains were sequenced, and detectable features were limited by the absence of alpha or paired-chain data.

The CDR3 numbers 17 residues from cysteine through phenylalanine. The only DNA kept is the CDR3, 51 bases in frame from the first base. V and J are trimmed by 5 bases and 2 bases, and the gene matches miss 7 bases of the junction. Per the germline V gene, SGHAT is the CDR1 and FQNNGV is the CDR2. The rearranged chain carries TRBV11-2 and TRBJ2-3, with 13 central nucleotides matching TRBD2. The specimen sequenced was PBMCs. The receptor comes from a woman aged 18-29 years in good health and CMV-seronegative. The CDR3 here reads CASSRTSGGPITDTQYF. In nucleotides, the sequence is TGTGCCAGCAGCAGGACTAGCGGGGGCCCAATCACAGATACGCAGTATTTT.